This T cell receptor (beta chain) was observed in a study of T cells in Graves' hyperthyroidism and ophthalmopathy. Regarding the study as a whole: Ophthalmopathy got predicted by the model a median roughly 6.1 months before its onset. Ophthalmopathy cases were set apart from stable hyperthyroidism by a 13 V-J model.

Trimming took off 6 bases at V and 4 bases at J, with 15 bases between the two ends. Germline CDR1 ENHRY, CDR2 SYGVKD. The CDR3 is 14 amino acids. Each diagnosis drew on symptoms, thyroxine, TRAb, thyroid ultrasound and orbital computed tomography findings. This clonotype occurred many times. Its antigen remains unknown. Amplification yielded TCR beta CDR3 regions, with RNA transcripts as the source. A first-round RT-PCR of the TCR CDR3 used the HTBI primer set. TCRdb re-called the multiplex PCR reads through MiXCR, storing one row per CDR3 protein. The sample lists about 570,000 distinct CDR3 sequences, around 42% occurring once.

The genes are TRBV10-3 and TRBJ2-5, with a tentative D call TRBD2 (6 bases). The material sequenced was peripheral blood or thyroid tissue (not recorded which). The clonotype originates from an adult woman with Graves' disease, either hyperthyroidism or ophthalmopathy (not recorded which). The CDR3 coding sequence is TGTGCCATCAGCAACGCCCGCGGGGCAGAGACCCAGTACTTC. Amino acids: CAISNARGAETQYF.